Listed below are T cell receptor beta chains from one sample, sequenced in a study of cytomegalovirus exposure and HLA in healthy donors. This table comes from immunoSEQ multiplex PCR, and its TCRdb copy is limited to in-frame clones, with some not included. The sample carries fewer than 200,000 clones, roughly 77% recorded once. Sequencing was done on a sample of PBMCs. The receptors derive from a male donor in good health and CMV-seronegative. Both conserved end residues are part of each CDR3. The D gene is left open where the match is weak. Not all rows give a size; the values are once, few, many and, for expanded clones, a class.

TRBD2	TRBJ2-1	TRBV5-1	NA	TGCGCCAGCAGCCCACTAGCGGGGGCTAGTAATGAGCAGTTCTTC	CASSPLAGASNEQFF
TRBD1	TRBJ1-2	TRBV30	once	TGTGCCTGTAGGGGGCTCGGCTACACCTTC	CACRGLGYTF
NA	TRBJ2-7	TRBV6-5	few	TGTGCCAGCAGTTCCTGGGGGGTTGGGAAGTCCTACGAGCAGTACTTC	CASSSWGVGKSYEQYF
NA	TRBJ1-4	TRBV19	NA	TGTGCCAGTACCGGACAAGTCCGTGAAAAACTGTTTTTT	CASTGQVREKLFF
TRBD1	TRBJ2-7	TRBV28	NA	TGTGCCAGCAGTTCAGGGACAGGGGGAAAAACCTACGAGCAGTACTTC	CASSSGTGGKTYEQYF
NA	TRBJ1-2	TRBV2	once	TGTGCCAGCAGTGAAGCGCGGCAGAACTATGGCTACACCTTC	CASSEARQNYGYTF
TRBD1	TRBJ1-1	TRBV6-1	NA	TGTGCCAGCAGTGACCGGGACAGGGTACCTGAAGCTTTCTTT	CASSDRDRVPEAFF
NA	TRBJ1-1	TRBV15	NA	TGTGCCACCAGCAGAGATTGGGTGGGGGGTCCGGCTTTCTTT	CATSRDWVGGPAFF
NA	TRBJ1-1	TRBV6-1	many	TGTGCCAGCAGCGAAAGCCCTGAGAACACTGAAGCTTTCTTT	CASSESPENTEAFF
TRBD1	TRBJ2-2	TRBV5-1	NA	TGCGCCAGCAGCCCCCCACAGGGGGGCACCGGGGAGCTGTTTTTT	CASSPPQGGTGELFF
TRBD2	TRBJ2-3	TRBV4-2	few	TGTGCCAGCAGCCAACGCCTGACTAGCGGAGTCGGGGGCACAGATACGCAGTATTTT	CASSQRLTSGVGGTDTQYF
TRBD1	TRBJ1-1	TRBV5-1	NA	TGCGCCAGCAGCTTGGCAGGAGCAGGGGGCGGGAACACTGAAGCTTTCTTT	CASSLAGAGGGNTEAFF
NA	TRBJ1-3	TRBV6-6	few	TGTGCCAGCGCCCCAACAGGGTACTCTGGAAACACCATATATTTT	CASAPTGYSGNTIYF
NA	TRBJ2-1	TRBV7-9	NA	TGTGCCAGCAGCCGCAGGACAGAAGACAATGAGCAGTTCTTC	CASSRRTEDNEQFF
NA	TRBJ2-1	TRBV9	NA	TGTGCCAGCAGCGTCGGCGGGACTCTTAATGAGCAGTTCTTC	CASSVGGTLNEQFF
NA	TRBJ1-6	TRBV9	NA	TGTGCCAGCAGCCCGGGGGGGCCGAGTAATTCACCCCTCCACTTT	CASSPGGPSNSPLHF
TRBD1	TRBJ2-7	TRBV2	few	TGTGCCAGCAGTGTTACAGGGGTTTCCTACGAGCAGTACTTC	CASSVTGVSYEQYF
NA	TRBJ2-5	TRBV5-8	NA	TGTGCCAGCAGCTTGGTGGACAGGCCCGGGGGGACCCAGTACTTC	CASSLVDRPGGTQYF
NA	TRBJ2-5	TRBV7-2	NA	TGTGCCAGCAGCTTATTTGGACAGAGGAAAGAGACCCAGTACTTC	CASSLFGQRKETQYF
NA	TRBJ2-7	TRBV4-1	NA	TGCGCCAGCAGCCCCGCGGGTCATTCCTACGAGCAGTACTTC	CASSPAGHSYEQYF
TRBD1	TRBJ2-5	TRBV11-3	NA	TGTGCCAGCAGCCGGGACAGCCAAGAGACCCAGTACTTC	CASSRDSQETQYF
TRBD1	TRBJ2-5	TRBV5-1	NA	TGCGCCAGCAGCGGACAGGCTCAAGAGACCCAGTACTTC	CASSGQAQETQYF
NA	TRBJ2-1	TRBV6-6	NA	TGTGCCAGCAGTTACGGTCAGACCTACAATGAGCAGTTCTTC	CASSYGQTYNEQFF
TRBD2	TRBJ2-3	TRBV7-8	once	TGTGCCAGCAGTTCCCCGGGCGGGAGGGATACGCAGTATTTT	CASSSPGGRDTQYF
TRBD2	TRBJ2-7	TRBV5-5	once	TGTGCCAGCAGCTTGGGAGCGGGAGGCCCCAAGCAGTACTTC	CASSLGAGGPKQYF
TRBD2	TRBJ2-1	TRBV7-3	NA	TGTGCCAGCAGCTCCACTAGCGGGGCAGGTCGTGAGCAGTTCTTC	CASSSTSGAGREQFF
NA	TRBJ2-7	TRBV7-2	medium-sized	TGTGCCAGCAGCCCCCGGCGGGGCGAGCAGTACTTC	CASSPRRGEQYF
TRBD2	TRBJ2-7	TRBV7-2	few	TGTGCCAGCACCGGAATAGCGGGAGGGGCCTACGAGCAGTACTTC	CASTGIAGGAYEQYF
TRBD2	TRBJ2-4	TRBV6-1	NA	TGTGCCAGCTTTAGCGGGGGGGTAGCCAAAAACATTCAGTACTTC	CASFSGGVAKNIQYF
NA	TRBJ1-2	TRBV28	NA	TGTGCCAGCAGAATACCTTCCCAGGGAGGTAGGAGTGGCTACACCTTC	CASRIPSQGGRSGYTF
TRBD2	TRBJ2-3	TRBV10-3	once	TGTGCCACGGGACTAGCGGGGGGGGATACGCAGTATTTT	CATGLAGGDTQYF
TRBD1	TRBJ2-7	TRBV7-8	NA	TGTGCCAGCAGCTTCCACAGGGGGCCCACCTACGAGCAGTACTTC	CASSFHRGPTYEQYF
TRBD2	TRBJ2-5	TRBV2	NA	TGTGCCAGCCTACTAGCGGGGAGGGTAAGAGAGACCCAGTACTTC	CASLLAGRVRETQYF
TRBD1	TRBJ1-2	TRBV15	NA	TGTGCCACGAGTGTAGGACAGGGCTATGGCTACACCTTC	CATSVGQGYGYTF
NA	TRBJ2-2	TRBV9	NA	TGTGCCAGCGCCCCCAGGGTCACCGGGGAGCTGTTTTTT	CASAPRVTGELFF
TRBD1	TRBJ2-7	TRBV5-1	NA	TGCGCCAGCAGCTTGGCCGCCGGGACAGACTTACGCCACTACGAGCAGTACTTC	CASSLAAGTDLRHYEQYF
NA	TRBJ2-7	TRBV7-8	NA	TGTGCCAGCAGCCCCTCGGGTACTCAGTACTTC	CASSPSGTQYF
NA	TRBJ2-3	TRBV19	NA	TGTGCCAGTTCAAACACAGATACGCAGTATTTT	CASSNTDTQYF
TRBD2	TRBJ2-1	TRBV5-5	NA	TGTGCCAGCAGCACCATAGCGGGGAGCTCCTACAATGAGCAGTTCTTC	CASSTIAGSSYNEQFF
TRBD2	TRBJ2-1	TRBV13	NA	TGTGCCAGCAGCTTAGGCACTAGCGGTGAGCAGTTCTTC	CASSLGTSGEQFF
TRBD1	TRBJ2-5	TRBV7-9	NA	TGTGCCAGCAGCACAGGGACAGGGCGGGGAGAGACCCAGTACTTC	CASSTGTGRGETQYF
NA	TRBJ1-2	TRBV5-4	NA	TGTGCCAGCGTAGCGGGTGTGGGGCCTAACTATGGCTACACCTTC	CASVAGVGPNYGYTF
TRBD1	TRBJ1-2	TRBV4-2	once	TGTGCCAGCAGCCAAGAAAGGCTAATTGGGGCAGGGGGCGACTATGGCTACACCTTC	CASSQERLIGAGGDYGYTF
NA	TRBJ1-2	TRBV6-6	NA	TGTGCCAGCAGCGAGTATGACAGCCCGGCGAGGGGCTACACCTTC	CASSEYDSPARGYTF
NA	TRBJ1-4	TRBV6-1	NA	TGTGTCAGCAACGAGGTGCGGCATGAAAAACTGTTTTTT	CVSNEVRHEKLFF
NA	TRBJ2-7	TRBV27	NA	TGTGCCAGCAGCTCGCGTTCAGGGGCCCACCTCTACGAGCAGTACTTC	CASSSRSGAHLYEQYF